The rows below give T cell receptor beta chains drawn from one sample of a study of OX40 agonist ivuxolimab in advanced cancers. Only in-frame clones appear in the TCRdb table, and some are missing; sequencing was by immunoSEQ multiplex PCR. Among roughly 74,000 clones, roughly 94% were seen once, and the ten largest hold 20%. This specimen was CD4+ or CD8+ T cells sorted from blood, taken in a trial of the OX40 agonist ivuxolimab. The receptors here all came from an adult with an advanced solid tumor such as melanoma, head and neck, liver or kidney cancer. Both conserved end residues are part of each CDR3. D genes are given only for firm matches. Not every row has a clone size; where given, it reads once, few, many or a size class.

NA	TRBJ1-1	NA	14	TRBV15	CATSRDSLNTEAFF	TGTGCCACCAGCAGAGACAGCCTGAACACTGAAGCTTTCTTT
TRBD1	TRBJ1-6	NA	18	TRBV9	CASSARGTGSTADSPLHF	TGTGCCAGCAGCGCGAGGGGGACAGGCTCCACTGCGGATTCACCCCTCCACTTT
TRBD2	TRBJ2-7	NA	16	TRBV19	CASSISLAASSYEQYF	TGTGCCAGTAGTATCTCCCTAGCGGCGAGCTCCTACGAGCAGTACTTC
TRBD2	TRBJ2-7	NA	16	TRBV28	CASTASLSGRAYEQYF	TGTGCCAGCACCGCATCTCTCAGCGGGAGGGCCTACGAGCAGTACTTC
NA	TRBJ1-1	NA	12	TRBV19	CASRNLNTEAFF	TGTGCCAGTAGGAATTTGAACACTGAAGCTTTCTTT
NA	TRBJ2-5	NA	10	TRBV29-1	CSVTGETQYF	TGCAGCGTGACGGGGGAGACCCAGTACTTC
TRBD2	TRBJ2-7	NA	15	TRBV13	CASSLGSGVTYEQYF	TGTGCCAGCAGCTTAGGTAGCGGGGTCACCTACGAGCAGTACTTC
TRBD2	TRBJ2-3	NA	15	TRBV7-6	CASSLDAGGSDTQYF	TGTGCCAGCAGCTTAGATGCGGGGGGATCAGATACGCAGTATTTT
NA	TRBJ2-7	NA	13	TRBV5-5	CASSLMMGYEQYF	TGTGCCAGCAGCTTAATGATGGGCTACGAGCAGTACTTC
NA	TRBJ2-7	NA	14	TRBV5-5	CASSGRVQDYEQYF	TGTGCCAGCAGCGGACGGGTACAGGACTACGAGCAGTACTTC
NA	TRBJ2-7	NA	13	TRBV19	CASSIGLSYEQYF	TGTGCCAGTAGTATAGGACTATCCTACGAGCAGTACTTC
TRBD2	TRBJ2-1	NA	18	TRBV10-3	CAISESRTSGRAGNEQFF	TGTGCCATCAGTGAGTCGAGGACTAGCGGGAGGGCCGGGAATGAGCAGTTCTTC
NA	TRBJ1-1	NA	13	TRBV27	CASSLSGRAEAFF	TGTGCCAGCAGTTTATCAGGGAGAGCTGAAGCTTTCTTT
NA	TRBJ1-2	NA	13	TRBV7-6	CASSLGEYYGYTF	TGTGCCAGCAGCTTAGGGGAGTATTATGGCTACACCTTC
NA	TRBJ1-2	NA	12	TRBV19	CASSVWDDGYTF	TGTGCCAGTAGTGTCTGGGACGATGGCTACACCTTC
NA	TRBJ1-6	NA	18	TRBV7-9	CASSLVGGGKGYNSPLHF	TGTGCCAGCAGCTTAGTTGGCGGGGGGAAGGGGTATAATTCACCCCTCCACTTT
NA	TRBJ2-5	NA	14	TRBV7-6	CASSVSGAQETQYF	TGTGCCAGCAGTGTTAGCGGCGCTCAAGAGACCCAGTACTTC
NA	TRBJ2-2	once	14	TRBV6-5	CASSYRGDTGELFF	TGTGCCAGCAGTTACAGGGGGGACACCGGGGAGCTGTTTTTT
NA	TRBJ1-1	NA	12	TRBV30	CAWSHGNTEAFF	TGTGCCTGGAGTCACGGGAACACTGAAGCTTTCTTT
NA	TRBJ2-7	NA	14	TRBV27	CASSFALRPYEQYF	TGTGCCAGCAGTTTCGCGTTAAGGCCCTACGAGCAGTACTTC
NA	TRBJ1-4	few	15	TRBV28	CASSLDYSNREKLFF	TGTGCCAGCAGTTTAGATTACAGTAACCGTGAAAAACTGTTTTTT
NA	TRBJ2-7	NA	15	TRBV6-5	CASSYSATFSYEQYF	TGTGCCAGCAGTTACTCCGCTACCTTCTCCTACGAGCAGTACTTC
NA	TRBJ1-3	NA	16	TRBV9	CASSVGSRGGGNTIYF	TGTGCCAGCAGCGTGGGGTCGAGGGGAGGTGGAAACACCATATATTTT
NA	TRBJ1-1	NA	13	TRBV4-1	CASSQDSYTEAFF	TGCGCCAGCAGCCAAGACAGTTACACTGAAGCTTTCTTT
TRBD2	TRBJ2-1	NA	17	TRBV19	CASSIGVWREAYNEQFF	TGTGCCAGTAGTATTGGGGTATGGCGGGAGGCTTACAATGAGCAGTTCTTC
TRBD2	TRBJ2-3	NA	15	TRBV7-2	CASSLASGRTDTQYF	TGTGCCAGCAGCTTAGCCAGCGGGAGGACAGATACGCAGTATTTT
TRBD1	TRBJ2-7	NA	17	TRBV4-3	CASSQGSGGGTGYEQYF	TGCGCCAGCAGCCAAGGGTCAGGAGGTGGGACAGGCTACGAGCAGTACTTC
TRBD2	TRBJ2-5	NA	20	TRBV4-1	CASSRASASSGGGYQETQYF	TGCGCCAGCAGCCGAGCCAGCGCTTCGAGCGGGGGGGGGTACCAAGAGACCCAGTACTTC
NA	TRBJ1-2	NA	17	TRBV27	CASSLALPFIRNYGYTF	TGTGCCAGCAGTTTAGCCCTGCCCTTTATCCGAAACTATGGCTACACCTTC
NA	TRBJ1-1	once	11	TRBV19	CASITGFGAFF	TGTGCCAGTATTACGGGATTTGGGGCTTTCTTT
TRBD1	TRBJ2-1	NA	16	TRBV5-1	CASSATRTGVSNEQFF	TGCGCCAGCAGCGCCACCCGGACAGGGGTTAGCAATGAGCAGTTCTTC
NA	TRBJ2-3	NA	15	TRBV27	CASSFRVGVTDTQYF	TGTGCCAGCAGTTTCAGAGTTGGAGTCACAGATACGCAGTATTTT
NA	TRBJ1-2	NA	12	TRBV29-1	CSVEDSSGGYTF	TGCAGCGTAGAGGACAGCTCTGGTGGCTACACCTTC
TRBD2	TRBJ2-7	NA	13	TRBV27	CASSFLAGDEQYF	TGTGCCAGCAGTTTTCTAGCGGGGGACGAGCAGTACTTC
TRBD1	TRBJ1-1	once	14	TRBV2	CASRGDRRHTEAFF	TGTGCCAGCAGGGGGGACAGGAGACACACTGAAGCTTTCTTT
NA	TRBJ2-1	NA	14	TRBV11-2	CASRTSPSYNEQFF	TGTGCCAGCAGAACTAGTCCATCCTACAATGAGCAGTTCTTC
NA	TRBJ1-1	NA	16	TRBV27	CASSLTYAEMNTEAFF	TGTGCCAGCAGTTTAACCTACGCCGAGATGAACACTGAAGCTTTCTTT
NA	TRBJ1-1	NA	14	TRBV6-5	CASSYLGGGTEAFF	TGTGCCAGCAGTTACTTAGGGGGAGGCACTGAAGCTTTCTTT
TRBD1	TRBJ2-7	NA	13	TRBV5-4	CATYEPGGHEQYF	TGTGCCACGTACGAGCCAGGGGGCCACGAGCAGTACTTC
NA	TRBJ2-3	NA	17	TRBV7-2	CASSSLRRGDGTDTQYF	TGTGCCAGCAGCTCACTCCGACGAGGCGACGGGACAGATACGCAGTATTTT
TRBD2	TRBJ2-1	NA	16	TRBV4-2	CASSQDSSGRAREQFF	TGTGCCAGCAGCCAAGATTCAAGCGGGAGGGCCAGGGAGCAGTTCTTC
NA	TRBJ2-7	NA	13	TRBV27	CASSLLTVPEQYF	TGTGCCAGCAGTTTATTGACAGTACCCGAGCAGTACTTC
NA	TRBJ2-7	NA	15	TRBV6-1	CASIPLAEISYEQYF	TGTGCCAGCATCCCGCTAGCTGAAATTTCCTACGAGCAGTACTTC
NA	TRBJ2-4	NA	17	TRBV5-4	CASSSHSGTLAKNIQYF	TGTGCCAGCAGCTCCCATAGCGGAACACTAGCCAAAAACATTCAGTACTTC
NA	TRBJ1-2	once	15	TRBV27	CASSFRSGSSYGYTF	TGTGCCAGCAGTTTTAGAAGTGGCTCCAGCTATGGCTACACCTTC
NA	TRBJ1-5	NA	17	TRBV19	CASSIAPQDYSNQPQHF	TGTGCCAGTAGTATAGCCCCACAGGATTATAGCAATCAGCCCCAGCATTTT
TRBD1	TRBJ1-2	NA	14	TRBV27	CASSLSGDRDGYTF	TGTGCCAGCAGTTTATCGGGGGACAGGGATGGCTACACCTTC
NA	TRBJ2-5	once	15	TRBV9	CASSPRGSTGETQYF	TGTGCCAGCAGCCCCCGGGGCTCAACGGGAGAGACCCAGTACTTC
NA	TRBJ1-2	NA	16	TRBV27	CASSHSRGGSGYGYTF	TGTGCCAGCAGTCACAGTAGAGGGGGGTCAGGCTATGGCTACACCTTC
NA	TRBJ2-5	NA	18	TRBV11-2	CASSLSLYVRRGEETQYF	TGTGCCAGCAGCTTATCATTATACGTCCGCCGGGGAGAAGAGACCCAGTACTTC
NA	TRBJ2-5	NA	14	TRBV7-2	CASSSTTGWETQYF	TGTGCCAGCAGCTCTACTACCGGGTGGGAGACCCAGTACTTC
TRBD2	TRBJ2-3	NA	15	TRBV6-1	CASSEEAGGPDTQYF	TGTGCCAGCAGTGAAGAAGCGGGGGGCCCAGATACGCAGTATTTT
NA	TRBJ1-1	NA	14	TRBV10-3	CAIRTGGPNTEAFF	TGTGCCATCAGAACGGGGGGACCGAACACTGAAGCTTTCTTT
TRBD2	TRBJ2-5	NA	15	TRBV6-1	CASSELAGGPETQYF	TGTGCCAGCAGTGAACTAGCGGGGGGGCCAGAGACCCAGTACTTC
TRBD1	TRBJ1-1	NA	15	TRBV6-5	CASSTTGVRSTEAFF	TGTGCCAGCAGTACGACAGGGGTCCGGTCCACTGAAGCTTTCTTT